What follows is one T cell receptor beta chain and its context. Its antigen is not identified. The authors gated naive CD8+ T cells as CD45RO-CCR7+CD27+CD95-. The libraries of TRB cDNA were constructed through 5' RACE using UMI labels. TCRdb processed the 5' RACE reads again and assigns one entry to each CDR3 protein, with no DNA. The specimen's table records more than 80,000 distinct CDR3 sequences. The sample belongs to a study of CXCR3-negative and CXCR3-positive naive CD8 T cells. General study findings and limits: It was found that naive subsets had comparable surface CD5, and TCR strength was inferred from TRB CDR3 properties. Hydrophobicity of TRB CDR3s was greater in CXCR3-positive naive cells than in CXCR3-negative naive cells.

Per germline, CDR1 LNHDA and CDR2 SQIVND (reference sequence). The CDR3 length is 14 residues. The TCR was taken from a human donor in good health. Some clones in this sample may be carry-over from other donors' samples. The chain has TRBV19 and TRBJ1-1; TCRdb outputs TRBD1, but without DNA this stays unchecked. Input material: naive CXCR3+ CD8+ T cells from blood. The subset denotes: CD45RO-CCR7+CD27+CD95- naive CD8+ T cells expressing CXCR3 (TNR3+). The CDR3 sequence is CASSSGGGAPEAFF.